The rows below give T cell receptor beta chains drawn from one sample of a study of identical twins. TCRdb redid the calling of the 5' RACE reads with MiXCR, one entry per CDR3 protein. This repertoire shows nearly 200,000 distinct CDR3 sequences, approximately 15% found once; its top ten account for around 40%. The same specimen was also included in a second study, on T cells expressing NK-cell markers.

The sample taken for sequencing was CD8+ T cells sorted from blood. Receptors were obtained from a woman aged 18-30 years in good health. CDR3s leave out the opening cysteine and the closing phenylalanine or tryptophan. Rows may omit the clone size; those that give it use once, few, many or a size class.

CDR3aa,v_gene,j_gene,abundance,len
AISLWGKRDYEQF,TRBV10-3,TRBJ2-1,few,13
ASSGGEQY,TRBV2,TRBJ2-7,many,8
ASSQGQWAHEQY,TRBV7-6,TRBJ2-7,few,12
ASSLRQFSSYNEQF,TRBV7-9,TRBJ2-1,-,14
ASSFAIKSNTEAF,TRBV7-9,TRBJ1-1,-,13
ASSSGLGGTQY,TRBV27,TRBJ2-5,few,11
ASSLEAATQETQY,TRBV12-3/TRBV12-4,TRBJ2-5,-,13
ASSFGFLGYEQY,TRBV12-3/TRBV12-4,TRBJ2-7,-,12
ASSQSTGTGDEKLF,TRBV4-1,TRBJ1-4,many,14
SASGDYNNEQF,TRBV20-1,TRBJ2-1,few,11
ASSVPIAGTSGYNEQF,TRBV9,TRBJ2-1,-,16
ATRLSGKEY,TRBV15,TRBJ2-7,few,9
ASSLGTVVNQPQH,TRBV7-9,TRBJ1-5,-,13
ASSFIPGRGNTEAF,TRBV12-3/TRBV12-4,TRBJ1-1,few,14
SVEDRYGYT,TRBV29-1,TRBJ1-2,-,9
ASSPRTSGIGEQF,TRBV5-1,TRBJ2-1,-,13
ASSEWSRPGEQY,TRBV25-1,TRBJ2-7,-,12
SASRTSVRTDTQY,TRBV20-1,TRBJ2-3,-,13
ASSLSSRGNEQF,TRBV27,TRBJ2-1,-,12
SASRGSNTEAF,TRBV20-1,TRBJ1-1,many,11
ASSFGAEAQY,TRBV19,TRBJ2-5,few,10
SVEATDKETQY,TRBV29-1,TRBJ2-5,few,11
SVPRDGEQY,TRBV29-1,TRBJ2-7,few,9
ASSYGGGAWETQY,TRBV6-2/TRBV6-3,TRBJ2-5,-,13
ASSHRLEDKQY,TRBV7-2,TRBJ2-7,-,11
ASSLGPGYPTTDTQY,TRBV5-1,TRBJ2-3,-,15
ASGDFSGNTIY,TRBV2,TRBJ1-3,once,11
ASSSAQEGEQY,TRBV5-4,TRBJ2-7,few,11
ASSQEVASYNEQF,TRBV4-2,TRBJ2-1,few,13
ATGSYNEQF,TRBV6-2/TRBV6-3,TRBJ2-1,-,9
ASRRGRRGTGELF,TRBV6-1,TRBJ2-2,-,13
ASSQSGRKQY,TRBV5-6,TRBJ2-7,-,10
ATSRGSGRVYNEQF,TRBV15,TRBJ2-1,few,14
ASSFTGGGNNEQF,TRBV5-6,TRBJ2-1,-,13